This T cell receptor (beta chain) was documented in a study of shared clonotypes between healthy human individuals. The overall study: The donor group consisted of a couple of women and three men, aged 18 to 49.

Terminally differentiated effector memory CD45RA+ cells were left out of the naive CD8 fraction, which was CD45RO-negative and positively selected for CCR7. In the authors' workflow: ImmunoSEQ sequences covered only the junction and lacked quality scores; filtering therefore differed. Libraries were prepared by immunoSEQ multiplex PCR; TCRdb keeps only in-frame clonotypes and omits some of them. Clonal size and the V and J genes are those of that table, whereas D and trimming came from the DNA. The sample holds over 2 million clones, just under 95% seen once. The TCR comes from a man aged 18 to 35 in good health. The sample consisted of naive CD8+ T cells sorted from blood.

In nucleotides, the CDR3 is TGTGCCAGTAGTATAGAAGGCAGGAACACTGAAGCTTTCTTT. Translation: CASSIEGRNTEAFF. The chain recombines TRBV19 with TRBJ1-1; D is ambiguous. This CDR3 contains 14 residues. The germline V and J ends were trimmed by 0 bases and 1 base, with 6 bases remaining between them. CDR1 LNHDA and CDR2 SQIVND come from the germline V gene (reference sequence).